A single TCR beta chain is shown here with its context. Its antigen is undetermined. Time point described: cycle 4 day 1 (C4D1), after 6 weeks of nivolumab. Each patient's relapse followed autologous stem cell transplantation, and brentuximab vedotin exposure varied. The CDR3 covers 11 residues. The germline V gene encodes CDR1 MDHEN and CDR2 SYDVKM. V lost 9 bases, J lost 5 bases, and 10 bases lay in between. Here immunoSEQ multiplex PCR was the method, and the copy in TCRdb shows in-frame clones only, minus some. The sample lists about 21,000 clones, approximately 80% seen once, with approximately 20% in the top ten. The data are from a study of PD-1 blockade in classical Hodgkin lymphoma. Findings and caveats of the study: As was reported, newly diagnosed patients showed lower baseline TCR diversity than healthy donors did.

The sequence was collected from a human donor with classical Hodgkin lymphoma. The source material was peripheral blood mononuclear cells (PBMCs), sampled before the fourth cycle of nivolumab. V is TRBV28 and J is TRBJ1-2; D remains ambiguous. DNA for the CDR3: TGTGCCAGTTACAGTATTTATGGCTACACCTTC. This encodes CASYSIYGYTF.